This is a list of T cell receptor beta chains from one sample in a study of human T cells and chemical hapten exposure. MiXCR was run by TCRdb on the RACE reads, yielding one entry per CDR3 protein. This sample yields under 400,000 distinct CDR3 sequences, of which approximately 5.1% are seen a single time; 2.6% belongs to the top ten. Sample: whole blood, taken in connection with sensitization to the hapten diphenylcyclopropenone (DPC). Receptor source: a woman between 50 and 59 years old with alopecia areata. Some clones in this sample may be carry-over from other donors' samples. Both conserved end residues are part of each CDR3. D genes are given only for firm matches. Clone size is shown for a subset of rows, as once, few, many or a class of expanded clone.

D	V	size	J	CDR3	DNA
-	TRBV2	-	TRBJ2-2	CASNPGRYTGELFF	TGTGCCAGCAATCCGGGACGGTACACCGGGGAGCTGTTTTTT
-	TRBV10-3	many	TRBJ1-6	CAITGRTNSPLHF	TGTGCCATCACTGGGAGGACTAATTCACCCCTCCACTTT
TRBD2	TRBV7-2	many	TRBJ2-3	CASSLRTGGRGADTQYF	TGTGCCAGCAGCTTAAGGACAGGCGGGAGGGGGGCAGATACGCAGTATTTT
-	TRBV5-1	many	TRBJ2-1	CASSLTARGGGNEQFF	TGCGCCAGCAGCCTGACAGCCCGAGGGGGTGGCAATGAGCAGTTCTTC
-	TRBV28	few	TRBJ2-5	CASSTPRESQETQYF	TGTGCCAGCAGCACACCACGGGAATCCCAAGAGACCCAGTACTTC
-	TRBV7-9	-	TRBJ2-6	CASSSIGSGANVLTF	TGTGCCAGCAGCTCAATTGGCTCTGGGGCCAACGTCCTGACTTTC
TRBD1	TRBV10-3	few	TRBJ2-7	CAISGGQAYEQYF	TGTGCCATCAGTGGGGGACAGGCCTACGAGCAGTACTTC
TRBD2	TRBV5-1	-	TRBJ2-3	CASSLRGGAESTDTQYF	TGCGCCAGCAGCTTGCGCGGGGGGGCTGAAAGCACAGATACGCAGTATTTT
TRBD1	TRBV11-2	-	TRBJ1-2	CASSRQGDYGYTF	TGTGCCAGCAGCCGACAGGGAGACTATGGCTACACCTTC
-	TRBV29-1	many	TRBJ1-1	CSVEGSEGPEAFF	TGCAGCGTTGAAGGGAGTGAGGGGCCCGAAGCTTTCTTT
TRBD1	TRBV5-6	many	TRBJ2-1	CASSYRGPYNEQFF	TGTGCCAGCAGCTACAGGGGGCCCTACAATGAGCAGTTCTTC
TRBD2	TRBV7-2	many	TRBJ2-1	CASSLTSGGDDEQFF	TGTGCCAGCAGCCTAACTAGCGGGGGGGACGATGAGCAGTTCTTC
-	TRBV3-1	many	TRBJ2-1	CASSQAAVGQRDNEQFF	TGTGCCAGCAGCCAAGCGGCGGTCGGACAGAGAGACAATGAGCAGTTCTTC
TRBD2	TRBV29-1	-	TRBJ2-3	CSVEDMVAGDTQYF	TGCAGCGTTGAAGATATGGTAGCGGGAGATACGCAGTATTTT
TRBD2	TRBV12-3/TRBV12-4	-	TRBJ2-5	CASRVAGKETQYF	TGTGCCAGCAGGGTAGCGGGGAAAGAGACCCAGTACTTC
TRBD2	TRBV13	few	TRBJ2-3	CASSLVSGWRGSTDTQYF	TGTGCCAGCAGCTTAGTGTCCGGATGGCGGGGGAGCACAGATACGCAGTATTTT
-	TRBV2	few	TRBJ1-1	CASSEVRLNTEAFF	TGTGCCAGCAGTGAGGTTAGACTGAACACTGAAGCTTTCTTT
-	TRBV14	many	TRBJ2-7	CASSPTSTYEQYF	TGTGCCAGCAGCCCGACCTCAACCTACGAGCAGTACTTC
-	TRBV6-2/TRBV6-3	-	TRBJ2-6	CASSYPKSGANVLTF	TGTGCCAGCAGTTACCCAAAGTCTGGGGCCAACGTCCTGACTTTC
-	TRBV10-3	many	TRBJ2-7	CAISLGSENEQYF	TGTGCCATCAGTCTCGGGTCTGAGAACGAGCAGTACTTC
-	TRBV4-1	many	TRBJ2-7	CASSQVGYDEQYF	TGCGCCAGCAGCCAAGTCGGGTACGACGAGCAGTACTTC
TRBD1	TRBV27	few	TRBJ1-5	CASSSDRANNQPQHF	TGTGCCAGCAGTTCCGACAGGGCGAACAATCAGCCCCAGCATTTT
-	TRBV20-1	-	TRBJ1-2	CSAPPSTGNYGYTF	TGCAGTGCTCCCCCATCGACAGGAAACTATGGCTACACCTTC
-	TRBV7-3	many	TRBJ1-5	CASSPQGGQPQHF	TGTGCCAGCAGCCCACAGGGAGGTCAGCCCCAGCATTTT
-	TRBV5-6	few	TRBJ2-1	CASSGALPGNEQFF	TGTGCCAGCAGCGGAGCACTCCCTGGGAATGAGCAGTTCTTC
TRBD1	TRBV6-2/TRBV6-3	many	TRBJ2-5	CASSYLKAVTATGKKETQYF	TGTGCCAGCAGTTACTTGAAGGCGGTAACCGCGACAGGGAAGAAGGAGACCCAGTACTTC
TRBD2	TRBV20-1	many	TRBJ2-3	CSAKTSVDTQYF	TGCAGTGCCAAGACTAGCGTCGATACGCAGTATTTT
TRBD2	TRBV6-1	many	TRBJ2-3	CASNLGLATDTQYF	TGTGCCAGCAACTTAGGACTAGCGACAGATACGCAGTATTTT
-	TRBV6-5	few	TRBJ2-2	CATWVPGELFF	TGTGCCACGTGGGTTCCCGGGGAGCTGTTTTTT
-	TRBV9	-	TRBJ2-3	CASSVAGTPSDTQYF	TGTGCCAGCAGCGTAGCTGGGACCCCATCAGATACGCAGTATTTT
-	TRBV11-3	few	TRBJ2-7	CASSDGGEQYF	TGTGCCAGCAGCGACGGAGGAGAGCAGTACTTC
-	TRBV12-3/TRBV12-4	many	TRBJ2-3	CASSLAGVPDTQYF	TGTGCCAGCAGTTTAGCGGGAGTCCCAGATACGCAGTATTTT
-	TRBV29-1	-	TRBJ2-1	CSVELNKGEQFF	TGCAGCGTTGAACTGAACAAGGGTGAGCAGTTCTTC
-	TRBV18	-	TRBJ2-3	CASSPIRRQGTDTQYF	TGTGCCAGCTCACCGATTCGTCGACAGGGCACAGATACGCAGTATTTT
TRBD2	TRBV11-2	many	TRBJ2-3	CASSAGGGTDTQYF	TGTGCCAGCAGCGCGGGGGGGGGCACAGATACGCAGTATTTT
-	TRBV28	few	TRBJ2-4	CASSLLDGGSIQYF	TGTGCCAGCAGTTTGCTCGACGGGGGCAGCATTCAGTACTTC
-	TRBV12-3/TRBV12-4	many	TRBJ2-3	CASSVGDTQYF	TGTGCCAGCAGTGTCGGGGATACGCAGTATTTT
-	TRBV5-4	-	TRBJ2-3	CASSSYITDTQYF	TGTGCCAGCAGCTCGTACATCACAGATACGCAGTATTTT
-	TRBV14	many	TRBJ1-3	CASSQGLSSGNTIYF	TGTGCCAGCAGCCAAGGTCTGAGCTCTGGAAACACCATATATTTT
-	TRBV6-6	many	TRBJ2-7	CASSPGDATYEQYF	TGTGCCAGCAGTCCAGGGGACGCCACCTACGAGCAGTACTTC
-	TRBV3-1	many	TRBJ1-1	CASSQGRMNTEAFF	TGTGCCAGCAGCCAGGGACGGATGAACACTGAAGCTTTCTTT
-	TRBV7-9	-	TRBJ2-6	CASSPFQGALGANVLTF	TGTGCCAGCAGCCCATTCCAGGGAGCTCTGGGGGCCAACGTCCTGACTTTC
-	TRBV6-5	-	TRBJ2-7	CASSYSASGYEQYF	TGTGCCAGCAGTTACTCGGCTAGTGGGTACGAGCAGTACTTC
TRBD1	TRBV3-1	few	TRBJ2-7	CASSQGQGVSEQYF	TGTGCCAGCAGCCAGGGACAGGGGGTCTCCGAGCAGTACTTC
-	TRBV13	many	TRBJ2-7	CASSLADVRQGGEQYF	TGTGCCAGCAGCTTAGCGGACGTTCGGCAGGGTGGAGAGCAGTACTTC
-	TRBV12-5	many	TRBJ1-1	CASGLVVGPNTEAFF	TGTGCTAGTGGTTTGGTTGTCGGCCCGAACACTGAAGCTTTCTTT
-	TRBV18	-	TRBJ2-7	CASSPLVGRHSYEQYF	TGTGCCAGCTCACCTCTAGTGGGACGACACTCCTACGAGCAGTACTTC
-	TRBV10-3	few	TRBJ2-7	CAIRGTYEQYF	TGTGCCATCAGAGGAACCTACGAGCAGTACTTC
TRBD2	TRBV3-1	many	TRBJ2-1	CASSQDLPSSGTKFF	TGTGCCAGCAGCCAAGATCTACCCTCGTCCGGGACTAAGTTCTTC
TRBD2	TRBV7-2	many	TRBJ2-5	CASSPWTSPETQYF	TGTGCCAGCAGTCCCTGGACTAGCCCAGAGACCCAGTACTTC
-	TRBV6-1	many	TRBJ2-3	CASSAQRSPDTQYF	TGTGCCAGCAGCGCCCAGCGGAGCCCAGATACGCAGTATTTT
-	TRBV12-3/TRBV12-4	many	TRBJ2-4	CASSLRVSPPGDIQYF	TGTGCCAGCAGTTTAAGAGTCTCCCCGCCGGGAGACATTCAGTACTTC
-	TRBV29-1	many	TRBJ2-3	CSVEGAVPSATQYF	TGCAGCGTTGAAGGTGCTGTTCCGTCCGCTACGCAGTATTTT
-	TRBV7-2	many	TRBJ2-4	CASSRWTVQEDIQYF	TGTGCCAGCAGCCGATGGACGGTGCAAGAGGACATTCAGTACTTC